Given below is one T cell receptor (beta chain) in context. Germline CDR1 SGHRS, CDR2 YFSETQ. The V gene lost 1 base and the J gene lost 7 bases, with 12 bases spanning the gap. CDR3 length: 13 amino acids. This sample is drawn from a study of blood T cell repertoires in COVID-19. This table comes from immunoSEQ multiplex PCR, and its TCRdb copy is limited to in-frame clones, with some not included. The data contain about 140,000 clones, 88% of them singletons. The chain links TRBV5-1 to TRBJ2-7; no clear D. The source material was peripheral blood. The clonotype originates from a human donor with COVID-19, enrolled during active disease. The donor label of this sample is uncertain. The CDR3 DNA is TGCGCCAGCAGCTTGACTATAAGGAGAGAGCAGTACTTC. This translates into CASSLTIRREQYF.